This T cell receptor (beta chain) is drawn from a study of tumor-infiltrating lymphocytes in primary liver carcinoma. Findings and limits, study-wide: Blood's top-250-clone fraction was significantly lower than that of tumors (p = 0.039).

In its sample, this clonotype was seen once. Its specificity is unknown. Its ends do not fully match the called genes, so a read error is possible. The study co-extracted DNA and RNA from around 20-30 mg of unsorted bulk tissue. There were only treatment-naive patients, all with chronic HBV infection. This CDR3 spans 14 amino acids. Germline lookup yields CDR1 SGHAT and CDR2 FQNNGV. cDNA specific to TCR beta was made from approximately 0.55 ug of total RNA, with a constant-region primer employed for priming. Each TCR beta library was derived from three nested multiplex PCR rounds that employed slightly modified ARM-PCR. Researchers ran the first two PCR rounds for 10 cycles each with TRBV1-TRBV30 forward primers and a C-beta reverse primer. TCRdb reprocessed the multiplex PCR reads with MiXCR, giving one entry per CDR3 protein. The profile covers 95,000 to 150,000 distinct CDR3 sequences, with around two thirds appearing a single time and about 8% taken by the ten largest.

The sample taken for sequencing was tumor-adjacent normal liver tissue. The chain employs TRBV11-2 and TRBJ2-1; D might be TRBD2 (5 bases). This receptor was identified in a woman aged 55-75 years with primary liver carcinoma and hepatitis B virus infection. CDR3 region: CVSNTDSRYREQFF. As DNA, the CDR3 is TGTGTCAGCAATACGGACTCGAGGTATAGGGAGCAGTTCTTC.